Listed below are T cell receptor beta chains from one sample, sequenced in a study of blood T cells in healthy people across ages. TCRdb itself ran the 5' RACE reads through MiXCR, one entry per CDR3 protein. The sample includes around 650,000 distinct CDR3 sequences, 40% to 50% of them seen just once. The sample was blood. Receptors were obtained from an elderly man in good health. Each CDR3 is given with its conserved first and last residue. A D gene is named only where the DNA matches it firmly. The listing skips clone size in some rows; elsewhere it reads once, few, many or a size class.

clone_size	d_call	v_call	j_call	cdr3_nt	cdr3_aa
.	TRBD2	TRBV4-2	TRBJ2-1	TGTGCCAGCAGCCCGTTAGGTGGGGGGGAGGGATACAATGAGCAGTTCTTC	CASSPLGGGEGYNEQFF
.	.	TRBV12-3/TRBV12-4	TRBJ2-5	TGTGCCAGCAGTATGACAGCGACCCAGTACTTC	CASSMTATQYF
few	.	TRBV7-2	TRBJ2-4	TGTGCCAGCAGCCCCGTGGGGGGTACGGGGCAAAACATTCAGTACTTC	CASSPVGGTGQNIQYF
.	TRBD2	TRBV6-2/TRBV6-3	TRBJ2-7	TGTGCCAGCAGTTACGTGGCGGGAGTCCACGAGCAGTACTTC	CASSYVAGVHEQYF
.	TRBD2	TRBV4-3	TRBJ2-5	TGCGCCAGCAGCCAAGAGTCGGCTAGCGGGAGTCCAGAGACCCAGTACTTC	CASSQESASGSPETQYF
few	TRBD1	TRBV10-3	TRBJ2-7	TGTGCCACGACGGACAGGCCCTACAATGAGCAGTACTTC	CATTDRPYNEQYF
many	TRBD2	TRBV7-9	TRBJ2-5	TGTGCCAGCAGCTCTCAGGGAGGGCAAGAGACCCAGTACTTC	CASSSQGGQETQYF
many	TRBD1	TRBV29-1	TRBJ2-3	TGCAGCGTTAATGGGGACAGGATAGGTCGGACAGATACGCAGTATTTT	CSVNGDRIGRTDTQYF
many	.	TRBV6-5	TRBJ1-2	TGTGCCAGCTATGCCCTGGATTCGGGCTACACCTTC	CASYALDSGYTF
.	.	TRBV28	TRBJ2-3	TGTGCCAGCAGACTTACCGGGACCACAGATACGCAGTATTTT	CASRLTGTTDTQYF
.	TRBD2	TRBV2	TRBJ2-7	TGTGCCAGCAGTGAACTACCTGTTAGCGGGAGGGCAGAAGACGAGCAGTACTTC	CASSELPVSGRAEDEQYF
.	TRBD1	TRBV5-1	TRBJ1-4	TGCGCCAGCAGCCGAGGGACAGGGGGCATGGGTGGTGAAAAACTGTTTTTT	CASSRGTGGMGGEKLFF
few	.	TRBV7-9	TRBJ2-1	TGTGCCAGCAGCGCCGCACAGGGTGGAAATGAGCAGTTCTTC	CASSAAQGGNEQFF
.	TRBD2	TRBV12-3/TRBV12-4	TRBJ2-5	TGTGCCAGCAGTATTCGACTAGCGGGGGTGTACTTC	CASSIRLAGVYF
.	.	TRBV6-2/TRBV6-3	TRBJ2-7	TGTGCCAGCATCGAAGACAGGATCACCTACGAGCAGTACTTC	CASIEDRITYEQYF
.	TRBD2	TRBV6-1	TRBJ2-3	TGTGCCAGCACCGCAACGCGGGGGGCGGGACACCGCACAGATACGCAGTATTTT	CASTATRGAGHRTDTQYF
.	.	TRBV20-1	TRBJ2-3	TGCAGTGCTTCTGTCCCTAGTGGAGATACGCAGTATTTT	CSASVPSGDTQYF
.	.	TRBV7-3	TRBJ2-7	TGTGCCAGCAGCTCGGAACAAGGACGCGAGCAGTACTTC	CASSSEQGREQYF
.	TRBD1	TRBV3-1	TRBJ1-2	TGTGCCAGCAGCCAAGATGTTGGACAGGGGAGCTATGGCTACACCTTC	CASSQDVGQGSYGYTF
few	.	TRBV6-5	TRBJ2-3	TGTGCCAGCAAGGATCCTGGAGATACGCAGTATTTT	CASKDPGDTQYF
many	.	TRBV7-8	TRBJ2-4	TGTGCCAGCAGCCTCTCCAGGGGCATTCAGTACTTC	CASSLSRGIQYF
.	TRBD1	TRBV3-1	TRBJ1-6	TGTGCCAGCAGCCCGAGGACAGGGTGGGATTCACCCCTCCACTTT	CASSPRTGWDSPLHF
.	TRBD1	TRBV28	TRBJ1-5	TGTGCCAGCAGTTCAAGGGACAGGGGTAGCAATCAGCCCCAGCATTTT	CASSSRDRGSNQPQHF
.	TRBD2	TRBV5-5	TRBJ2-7	TGTGCCAGCAGCTTGGTGGCTAGCGGGGAATACGAGCAGTACTTC	CASSLVASGEYEQYF
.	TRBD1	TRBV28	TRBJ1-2	TGTGCCAGCAGTTTAGGGGCAGGGGGCTTCGTCTACACCTTC	CASSLGAGGFVYTF
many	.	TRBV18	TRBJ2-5	TGTGCCAGCAGCCCGGTCGGAGAGACCCAGTACTTC	CASSPVGETQYF
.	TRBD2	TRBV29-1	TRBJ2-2	TGCAGCGCGGGGACTAGCGGGAGCTCCGGGGATCTGTTTTTT	CSAGTSGSSGDLFF
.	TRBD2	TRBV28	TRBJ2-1	TGTGCCAGCAGTGTACTAGCGGGAGCGAACAATGAGCAGTTCTTC	CASSVLAGANNEQFF
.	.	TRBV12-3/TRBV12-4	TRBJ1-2	TGTGCCAGCAGTTTAGGCGGCACCCAGAAGGGCTACACCTTC	CASSLGGTQKGYTF
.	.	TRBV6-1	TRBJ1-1	TGTGCCAGCACCAGTCAGCCCAACACGGACACTGAAGCTTTCTTT	CASTSQPNTDTEAFF
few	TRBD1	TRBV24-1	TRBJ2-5	TGTGCCACCGCGGGGACAGGGGGCGTAGAGACCCAGTACTTC	CATAGTGGVETQYF
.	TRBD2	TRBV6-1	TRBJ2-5	TGTGCCAGCAGTGGACTAGCGGGGGGCCTTGGGACCCAGTACTTC	CASSGLAGGLGTQYF
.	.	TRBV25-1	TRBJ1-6	TGTGCCAGCAGTAGGGACAACTCCTATAATTCACCCCTCCACTTT	CASSRDNSYNSPLHF
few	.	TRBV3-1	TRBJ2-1	TGTGCCAGCAGCCAAGCAGGTTTTCTGGACCGGGAGTTCTTC	CASSQAGFLDREFF
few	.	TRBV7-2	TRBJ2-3	TGTGCCAGCAGCTCCGCCACAGATACGCAGTATTTT	CASSSATDTQYF
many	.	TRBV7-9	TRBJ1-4	TGTGCCAGCAGCTTTATGAGACAAGCAACTAATGAAAAACTGTTTTTT	CASSFMRQATNEKLFF
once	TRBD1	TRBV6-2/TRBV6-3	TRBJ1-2	TGTGCCAGCAGTTACCCCGGGACAGCTGGCTACACCTTC	CASSYPGTAGYTF
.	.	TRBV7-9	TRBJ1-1	TGTGCCAGCAGCTTAGGAGACAGGAACACTGAAGCTTTCTTT	CASSLGDRNTEAFF
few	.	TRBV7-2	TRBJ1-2	TGTGCCAGCAGCTTAGCGGGTATTTCTAACTATGGCTACACCTTC	CASSLAGISNYGYTF
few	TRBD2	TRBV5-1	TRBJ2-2	TGCGCCAGCAGCCTTTTAGCGGGGCCGGGAACCGGGGAGCTGTTTTTT	CASSLLAGPGTGELFF
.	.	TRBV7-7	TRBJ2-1	TGTGCCAGCAGTTTAGTAGCGGCCTCCTACAATGAGCAGTTCTTC	CASSLVAASYNEQFF
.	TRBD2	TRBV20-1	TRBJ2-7	TGCAGTGCTAGCGGAAGAGCGGGGGGTGTTGGGCAGTACTTC	CSASGRAGGVGQYF
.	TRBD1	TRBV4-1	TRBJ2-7	TGCGCCAGCAGCCCAGTGACAGGGAACTCCTACGAGCAGTACTTC	CASSPVTGNSYEQYF
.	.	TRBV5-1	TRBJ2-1	TGCGCCAGCAGCTTGGCCGCAGGGATGTACAATGAGCAGTTCTTC	CASSLAAGMYNEQFF
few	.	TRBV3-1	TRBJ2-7	TGTGCCAGCAGCCGCTTGGGAATAGGGAACTCCTACGAGCAGTACTTC	CASSRLGIGNSYEQYF
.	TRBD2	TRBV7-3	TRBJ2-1	TGTGCCGGCAGCTTAAGAACAGGGGGACTAGCGGGAAGGTCCTACAATGAGCAGTTCTTC	CAGSLRTGGLAGRSYNEQFF
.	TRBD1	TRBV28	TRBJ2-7	TGTGCCAGCAGCCGTAGACAGGGTACCTCCTACGAGCAGTACTTC	CASSRRQGTSYEQYF
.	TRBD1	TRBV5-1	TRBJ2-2	TGCGCCAGCAGCCCACGACAGGGAATCAACACCGGGGAGCTGTTTTTT	CASSPRQGINTGELFF
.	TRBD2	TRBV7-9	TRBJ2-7	TGTGCCAGCAGCAATTTAGCGGGAGTGGCCTACAATGAGCAGTACTTC	CASSNLAGVAYNEQYF
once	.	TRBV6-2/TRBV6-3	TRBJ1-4	TGTGCCAGCAGCCGAACGTCAGGGGATGGTGAAAAACTGTTTTTT	CASSRTSGDGEKLFF
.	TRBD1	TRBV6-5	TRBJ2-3	TGTGCCAGCAGTTATGGGACAGTAAGCACAGATACGCAGTATTTT	CASSYGTVSTDTQYF
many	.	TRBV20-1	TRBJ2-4	TGCAGTGCTAGCCGGCAGGGAACCCGAAACATTCAGTACTTC	CSASRQGTRNIQYF
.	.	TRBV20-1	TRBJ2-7	TGCAGTGCTAGAGATGTCGAACAGGGAGGTTCGGGCTCCTACAATGAGCAGTACTTC	CSARDVEQGGSGSYNEQYF
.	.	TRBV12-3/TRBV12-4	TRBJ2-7	TGTGCCAGCAGCCGGGTTGGTTACGAGCAGTACTTC	CASSRVGYEQYF
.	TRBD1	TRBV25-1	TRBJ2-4	TGTGCCAGCAGTGAATCACTTACAGGGGTGAACATTCAGTACTTC	CASSESLTGVNIQYF
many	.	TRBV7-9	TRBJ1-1	TGTGCCAGCAGCTTAGCAGAGGGTGCGGCTTTCTTT	CASSLAEGAAFF
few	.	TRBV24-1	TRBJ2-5	TGTGCCACCAGCCTCGATGGTGGCCCTCGAGAGACCCAGTACTTC	CATSLDGGPRETQYF
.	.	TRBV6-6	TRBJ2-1	TGTGCCAGCAGTTACAAGGAAAATGAGCAGTTCTTC	CASSYKENEQFF
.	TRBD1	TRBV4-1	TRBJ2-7	TGCGCCAGCAGCCAAGGGCAGGGGGACGACGAGCAGTACTTC	CASSQGQGDDEQYF
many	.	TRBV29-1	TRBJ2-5	TGCAGCGTTGTGAGGGGCCAGGGCCAAGAGACCCAGTACTTC	CSVVRGQGQETQYF